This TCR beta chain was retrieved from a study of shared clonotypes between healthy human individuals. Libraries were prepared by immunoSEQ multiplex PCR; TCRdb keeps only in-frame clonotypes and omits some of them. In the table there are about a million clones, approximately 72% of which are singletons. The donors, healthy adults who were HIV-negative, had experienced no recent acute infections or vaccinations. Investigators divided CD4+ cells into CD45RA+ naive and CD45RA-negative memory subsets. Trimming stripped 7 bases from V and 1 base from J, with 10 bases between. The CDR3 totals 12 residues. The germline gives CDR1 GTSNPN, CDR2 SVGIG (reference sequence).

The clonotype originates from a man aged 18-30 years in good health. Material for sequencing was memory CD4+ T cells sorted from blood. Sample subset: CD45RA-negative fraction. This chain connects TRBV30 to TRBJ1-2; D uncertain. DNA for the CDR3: TGTGCCTCTTCGCAGGATAACTATGGCTACACCTTC. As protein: CASSQDNYGYTF.